This TCR beta chain came from a study of shared clonotypes between healthy human individuals. This table comes from immunoSEQ multiplex PCR, and its TCRdb copy is limited to in-frame clones, with some not included. The profile shows 2 million to 2.5 million clones, about 94% of them singletons. J lost 2 bases, V lost 4 bases, and 6 bases had no gene match. The CDR3 is 16 residues long. CDR1 and CDR2 from the germline V gene are MDHEN and SYDVKM. This receptor was taken from a man aged 18 to 30 in good health. Sequenced input: naive CD4+ T cells sorted from blood. As to subset: CD45RA+ positively selected. The chain joins TRBV28 to TRBJ1-3; 9 bases are shared with TRBD1. The CDR3: CASSSPQGAPGNTIYF. The CDR3 DNA reads as TGTGCCAGCAGTTCACCACAGGGGGCGCCTGGAAACACCATATATTTT.